These T cell receptor beta chains were read from a single sample in a study of human T cells and chemical hapten exposure. MiXCR, applied by TCRdb to the RACE reads, yields one record per CDR3 protein. Here the sample spans some 180,000 distinct CDR3 sequences, 24% being singletons. The sample consisted of whole blood, taken in connection with sensitization to the hapten diphenylcyclopropenone (DPC). The origin of the receptors is a woman aged 40 to 49 with alopecia areata. Some clones in this sample may be carry-over from other donors' samples. CDR3s leave out the opening cysteine and the closing phenylalanine or tryptophan. Fields, in order: V gene, CDR3 length, J gene, CDR3 protein.

>TRBV27|12|TRBJ2-2
ASRAMSNTGELF
>TRBV6-5|11|TRBJ1-6
ASSWDRDSPLH
>TRBV20-1|13|TRBJ2-1
SARARTSGANEQF
>TRBV10-3|13|TRBJ2-5
AISALVGRQETQY
>TRBV30|13|TRBJ1-1
AWSKGQGRDTEAF
>TRBV9|12|TRBJ2-3
ASSVEGQADTQY
>TRBV6-6|10|TRBJ2-7
ASSYSRSEQY
>TRBV12-3/TRBV12-4|12|TRBJ1-2
ASSPGTENYGYT
>TRBV7-3|16|TRBJ2-7
ASSSKTTSGGSWYEQY
>TRBV27|13|TRBJ2-1
ASSLQGVTYNEQF
>TRBV4-2|14|TRBJ2-7
ASSQDMGASSYEQY
>TRBV7-9|12|TRBJ2-5
ASSFFSGQETQY
>TRBV29-1|11|TRBJ2-3
SVTGLLTDTQY
>TRBV18|11|TRBJ1-1
ASSQRRDGEAF
>TRBV28|14|TRBJ1-5
ASSRSSGAANQPQH
>TRBV18|12|TRBJ2-7
ASSPGGTAYEQY
>TRBV27|13|TRBJ2-1
ASTVTQASYNEQF
>TRBV29-1|12|TRBJ2-7
SVRTGTGSREQY
>TRBV7-2|11|TRBJ2-5
ASRERLEETQY
>TRBV7-2|16|TRBJ2-3
ASSLLAGGGGNTDTQY
>TRBV24-1|11|TRBJ2-1
ATSGLRDSPLV
>TRBV7-2|13|TRBJ2-3
ASSLGGLVTDTQY
>TRBV11-1|11|TRBJ2-7
ASRATGSYEQY
>TRBV20-1|13|TRBJ2-3
SARVGATRYHTQY
>TRBV10-2|10|TRBJ2-1
ASSPFGNEQF
>TRBV7-2|13|TRBJ1-2
ASSPKVTSPYGYT
>TRBV29-1|10|TRBJ1-1
SVGGMNTEAF
>TRBV20-1|13|TRBJ2-3
SATRGTSISDTQY
>TRBV18|12|TRBJ2-3
ASSPMALTDTQY
>TRBV20-1|13|TRBJ1-5
SAMTGVWSNQPQH
>TRBV19|13|TRBJ2-2
ASSIQQLNTGELF
>TRBV15|11|TRBJ2-5
ATSRDPEETQY
>TRBV5-1|16|TRBJ2-7
ASSLVATNLFGSYEQY
>TRBV29-1|12|TRBJ2-7
SVEQGTSGFEQY
>TRBV7-2|12|TRBJ2-3
ASSSSGRVDTQY
>TRBV7-8|13|TRBJ1-1
ASSQIQGAGTEAF
>TRBV18|13|TRBJ1-1
ASSPRTGQDTEAF
>TRBV9|13|TRBJ2-1
ASSVGQAGYNEQF
>TRBV20-1|9|TRBJ2-4
SARSENIQY
>TRBV7-3|11|TRBJ2-5
ASSRDRDETQY
>TRBV27|11|TRBJ1-2
ASSLVGSSGYT
>TRBV6-5|11|TRBJ1-4
AGFRGRREKLF
>TRBV6-5|13|TRBJ2-1
ASRGTAGPYNEQF
>TRBV20-1|14|TRBJ1-5
SAGRSDRGPNQPQH
>TRBV11-2|16|TRBJ2-1
ASSWTAFSGRTYNEQF
>TRBV27|14|TRBJ2-1
ASSPWASGINDEQF
>TRBV7-9|12|TRBJ1-1
ASSADGVRTEAF
>TRBV29-1|10|TRBJ2-7
SVGQGSLEQY